This T cell receptor beta chain was sequenced for a study of blood T cell repertoires in COVID-19. Study-wide context: Spain, Italy and the United States supplied samples that represented acute and convalescent COVID-19.

Germline loops: CDR1 DFQATT, CDR2 SNEGSKA (reference sequence). V was pared by 6 bases and J by 1 base, with 5 bases between. CDR3 size: 11 residues. Authors' data handling: The authors estimated nucleated cell counts from reference gene primer amplification. The protocol was immunoSEQ multiplex PCR, while the TCRdb copy is restricted to in-frame clones and leaves out a portion. Clone size and V and J calls were adopted from that table, with D and trimming inferred from the DNA. The table includes 55,000 to 60,000 clones, roughly 80% detected once. The chain joins TRBV20-1 to TRBJ2-3; D is undetermined. Sequences were obtained from peripheral blood. The sequence was collected from a man aged 70-80 years with active COVID-19. The DNA for the CDR3 is TGCAGTGCCCCGGGCACAGATACGCAGTATTTT. Translating it yields CSAPGTDTQYF.